This TCR beta chain was found in a study of T cell repertoires in cytomegalovirus infection. A single record per CDR3 protein comes from TCRdb applying MiXCR to the reads. The sample includes approximately 180,000 distinct CDR3 sequences, approximately 19% of them seen just once. The sample comprised PBMCs. This TCR was recovered from a human donor in good health (CMV status not recorded). Some clones in this sample may be carry-over from other donors' samples.

CDR3 DNA: TGTGCCAGCAGCCAAGCAGGATCTCGATCGTCTGAGCAGTTCTTC. This codes for CASSQAGSRSSEQFF. J is TRBJ2-1 and V is TRBV3-1, with D unresolved. Germline CDR1 reads LGHDT; CDR2 reads YNNKEL (reference sequence). Trimming left V 1 base short and J 9 bases short, with 16 bases between. The CDR3 consists of 15 residues.